Sequencing of this TCR beta chain was carried out in a study of blood T cell repertoires in COVID-19 (TCRdb year 2020). General notes on the study: Collaborator samples came from the United States, Italy and Spain and covered acute and convalescent phases of COVID-19. The material from the prospective study consisted of cDNA or gDNA derived from T cells, B-cell-depleted T cells, or PBMCs. Samples were obtained from the ongoing ImmuneRACE study (first 160 participants) and from roughly 1,300 subjects provided by 6 global collaborators. The repertoires were released in a freely available public database intended as a resource for research on the immune response to SARS-CoV-2. The sample metadata nearly always contained a de-identified subject ID, COVID-19 status, age in years and sex. Where available, HLA class I and class II types were taken from metadata supplied by the sample provider and were not determined by assay-based typing. The dataset comprised deeply sampled blood TCRbeta repertoires from subjects exposed to, actively infected with, or recovered from COVID-19.

Results the study describes overall, beyond this receptor: How much clinical and demographic metadata was included differed by source and by participant, and the metadata was provided uncurated.

The collaborating institutions used their own protocols to collect whole blood in K2EDTA tubes. Collaborator samples were shipped for TCRbeta analysis as frozen whole blood, isolated PBMCs, or DNA extracted from either sample type. The immunoSEQ Assay, a bias-controlled multiplex PCR, was used to amplify TCRbeta CDR3 regions from genomic DNA. As for the authors' bioinformatics: Within the assay, amplification of reference gene primers was used to estimate how many nucleated cells each sample contained. Sequence reads were collapsed and filtered to measure the absolute abundance of every unique TCRbeta CDR3 rearrangement. For each sample, productive Simpson clonality was calculated as the square root of Simpson's diversity index across productive rearrangements. TCRdb holds this immuneACCESS table with in-frame rearrangements only. Some clones are missing; in checked studies, unresolved V genes explain under half, and the rest has no known cause. The V and J calls and clone size come from that table; D and trimming were worked out from the DNA. This sample has around 170,000 clones in its table, and under 80% of those were observed once. 2.5% to 3.5% of the sample lies in the top ten.

In regard to this clone: No cognate antigen has been identified for it. No quality values exist for individual bases; no much larger clone is one base distant.

Per the germline V gene, SGDLS is the CDR1 and YYNGEE is the CDR2. Trimming costs V 0 bases and J 11 bases, and their ends lie 11 bases apart. From the cysteine through the phenylalanine, the CDR3 covers 12 amino acids. CDR3 DNA only is kept here, 36 bases in frame from base 1. The chain is encoded by TRBV9 joined to TRBJ1-1, and possibly TRBD1, on 6 matching bases. The clonotype comes from a woman of 80 years or more with acute or convalescent COVID-19. Sequencing was carried out using peripheral blood. This receptor carries the CDR3 CASSVVAGDAFF. Read as DNA, the sequence is TGTGCCAGCAGCGTAGTCGCAGGGGACGCTTTCTTT.